Shown below are 26 T cell receptor beta chains from a single sample sequenced in a study of CD8+CD57+ T cells in acquired aplastic anemia (dated by TCRdb to the late 2010s). The listed sequencing device is Illumina HiSeq 2000. TCR beta VDJ combination and CDR3 sequence profiling used genomic DNA as the template. Through fastp at Q25 and MiXCR, TCRdb rebuilt clones from the public reads, retaining in-frame beta chains. CDR3 protein sequences are deduplicated, and each keeps its most common genes and DNA. Present in this sample are 350,000 to 450,000 distinct CDR3 sequences, about two thirds of which were seen just once. The top ten constitute 3.5% to 4.5% of the sample. Sequencing was performed on sorted CD4+, CD8+, or CD8+CD57+ T cells (not recorded which) from PBMCs. The source of these receptors is a human donor in good health, serving as a control.

The gene calls are TRBV9 and TRBJ1-1; D is perhaps TRBD1 (5 bases). The V and J ends lost 0 bases and 6 bases respectively, with 30 bases between them. Germline V gene sequence: CDR1 SGDLS, CDR2 YYNGEE. The CDR3 is made up of 20 amino acids. The CDR3 DNA is TGTGCCAGCAGCGTAGCTTGGCGTGGGGCAGATGAGCATCGCCGGGCTGAAGCTTTCTTT. Translated, it gives CASSVAWRGADEHRRAEAFF.

Note on this clonotype: No DNA is shown, since the ends of the CDR3 on it are uncertain; the CDR3 is the one TCRdb lists. This chain connects TRBV7-3 to TRBJ2-3; the listed D gene, TRBD1, was not tested against the DNA. Counting both end residues, the CDR3 totals 15 amino acids. CDR1 is SGHTA, CDR2 FQGTGA, per germline. CDR3 region: CASSPELSEQFFGYF.

This clonotype was counted many times. V gene TRBV10-1 combines with J gene TRBJ2-2; D perhaps matches TRBD1 (5 bases). Trimming removed 9 bases from V and 0 bases from J, with 20 bases in between. The CDR3 has 17 residues. CDR1 is WNHNN and CDR2 is SYGVQD in the germline V gene (reference sequence). The CDR3 DNA follows: TGCGCCAGTATCCAGACAGACTCAAATGCGAACACCGGGGAGCTGTTTTTT. Its protein is CASIQTDSNANTGELFF.

As to this clonotype: Just one base apart from a much larger clone, this may be a read error. The chain couples TRBV5-1 to TRBJ2-5; 7 bases align to TRBD2. This CDR3 region has 16 residues. Germline trimming cut 2 bases from V and 1 base from J; bases unmatched to any gene: 8. Germline-derived CDR1 and CDR2 are SGHRS and YFSETQ. As DNA, the CDR3 is TGCGCCAGCAGCTTCAACAGAGCGGGGATCCAAGAGACCCAGTACTTC. Translated: CASSFNRAGIQETQYF.

A note on this clonotype: This likely comes from a read error, as the CDR3 has no conserved phenylalanine or tryptophan at its end. The DNA is omitted, as the CDR3 cannot be located on it reliably, and the CDR3 follows TCRdb's listing. V is TRBV7-9 and J is TRBJ1-6; TRBD1 is taken as the D call from the table, unchecked against the DNA. Germline values: CDR1 SEHNR, CDR2 FQNEAQ (reference sequence). Counting both end residues, the CDR3 totals 13 amino acids. The chain's CDR3 is CATTPRGESPEQY.

This clonotype turned up a few times. The V gene is TRBV12-3 or TRBV12-4, the J gene TRBJ2-7, with 8 positions matching TRBD2. V lost 3 bases and J lost 9; bases outside the gene matches: 7. The CDR3 extends over 13 amino acids. CDR3 coding DNA: TGTGCCAGCAGTTTTAGCGGGGAGGCAGTGCAGTACTTC. It specifies CASSFSGEAVQYF.

This clonotype showed up many times. The J gene is TRBJ1-4, the V gene TRBV12-3 or TRBV12-4; D is unclear. This CDR3 has 14 residues. The germline V and J ends were trimmed by 2 bases and 4 bases, with 8 bases remaining between them. CDR3 loop: CASSLRQDNEKLFF. Here the CDR3 DNA reads TGTGCCAGCAGTTTAAGGCAGGATAATGAAAAACTGTTTTTT.

As concerns this clonotype: A junction boundary mismatches the germline segment, possibly from a read error. This chain connects TRBV6-6 to TRBJ1-6; D is uncertain. CDR3 length: 15 residues. The germline V gene has CDR1 MNHNY and CDR2 SVGAGI (reference sequence). CDR3 region: CAISLGYGSGSPLHF. The CDR3 DNA follows: TGTGCCATCAGTTTAGGATATGGATCTGGATCACCCCTCCACTTT.

The chain carries TRBV7-2 and TRBJ1-6; D not resolved. The germline V and J ends were trimmed by 5 bases and 15 bases, with 23 bases remaining between them. Germline V gene lookup returns CDR1 SGHTA and CDR2 FQGNSA. This CDR3 is 15 amino acids long. CDR3 amino acids: CASSPDTGVHSGLHF. The DNA for the CDR3 is TGTGCCAGCAGCCCCGATACCGGGGTACATTCCGGCCTCCACTTT.

This clonotype is a singleton in its sample. The V and J genes are TRBV5-5 and TRBJ2-1; D could derive from TRBD1 or TRBD2 (7 bases each). This CDR3 spans 17 amino acids. The V gene's germline CDR1 is SGHKS and CDR2 YYEKEE (reference sequence). Trimming stripped 4 bases from V and 0 bases from J, with 17 bases between. CDR3 bases: TGTGCCAGCAGCGTACAGTCAGGGGGGGGCTCCTACAATGAGCAGTTCTTC. This encodes CASSVQSGGGSYNEQFF.

The V and J genes are TRBV2 and TRBJ1-5; a weak D match, TRBD1 (5 bases). Germline V CDR1 and CDR2: SNHLY, FYNNEI. The CDR3 spans 15 residues. Trimming cost V 6 bases and J 12 bases, with 24 bases left between them. The CDR3 DNA is TGTGCCAGCAGGCCCAGCCGGGGCCGAGTCGGGCACCAGCATTTT. Amino acid sequence: CASRPSRGRVGHQHF.

As for this clonotype: In this CDR3 the conserved last residue, phenylalanine or tryptophan, is missing, so a read error is likely. No DNA is shown, since the ends of the CDR3 on it are uncertain; the CDR3 is the one TCRdb lists. This chain joins TRBV2 and TRBJ1-4; TRBD1, the table's D call, was not compared with the DNA. Germline lookup yields CDR1 SNHLY and CDR2 FYNNEI. With termini counted, the CDR3 has 14 amino acids. CDR3 sequence: CASTMDRGNDNSLL.

The chain uses TRBV7-9 and TRBJ1-4; D perhaps matches TRBD1 (6 bases). V lost 2 bases to trimming and J lost 10 bases, with 14 bases between them. The length of the CDR3 is 14 residues. Germline CDR1 is SEHNR and CDR2 is FQNEAQ (reference sequence). In DNA, the CDR3 is TGTGCCAGCAGCTTAATGGTTAGGGGGGCAAAACTGTTTTTT. This gives the protein CASSLMVRGAKLFF. Drawing the rest from reference TRBV7-9 and TRBJ1-4, the complete variable domain is DTGVSQNPRHKITKRGQNVTFRCDPISEHNRLYWYRQTLGQGPEFLTYFQNEAQLEKSRLLSDRFSAERPKGSFSTLEIQRTEQGDSAMYLCASSLMVRGAKLFFGSGTQLSVL.

As concerns this clonotype: The conserved phenylalanine or tryptophan is not found at the CDR3 terminus, so this likely reflects a read error. The DNA is omitted, as the CDR3 cannot be located on it reliably, and the CDR3 follows TCRdb's listing. The V gene is TRBV7-2, the J gene TRBJ1-2. The CDR3 is 13 amino acids in total, end residues counted. The germline V gene encodes CDR1 SGHTA and CDR2 FQGNSA. CDR3 in amino acids: CASSLEGLNSPLH.

This clonotype came up many times. This chain joins TRBV6-2 or TRBV6-3 and TRBJ2-5; TRBD2 matches 10 bases. Germline values: CDR1 MNHEY, CDR2 SVGEGT. This CDR3 spans 15 amino acids. V gave up 6 bases and J gave up 1 base; unmatched junction bases: 5. The CDR3 here is CASRLASGGQETQYF. Here the CDR3 DNA reads TGTGCCAGCAGACTCGCTAGCGGGGGCCAAGAGACCCAGTACTTC.

This clonotype was counted between two and nine times. This clone may be a read error of a much larger clone one base away. This chain joins TRBV29-1 and TRBJ1-1, with a possible D match to TRBD1 (5 bases). The CDR3 is 13 residues long. Germline CDR1 SQVTM, CDR2 ANQGSEA. The CDR3 is CSVSPGGGSEALF. For the CDR3, the DNA is TGCAGCGTTTCCCCGGGGGGGGGGTCGGAAGCTCTCTTT.

V usage is TRBV7-8 and J usage is TRBJ1-2, with D perhaps TRBD1 (6 bases). V lost 3 bases and J 7 bases, leaving 18 bases between the germline ends. The CDR3 totals 15 residues. In germline, CDR1 is SGHVS, CDR2 FQNEAQ. The CDR3 sequence is CASSLGQQGHSGYTF. CDR3 nucleotides: TGTGCCAGCAGCTTGGGCCAACAGGGACACAGTGGCTACACCTTC.

This chain links TRBV2 with TRBJ1-1; TRBD1 matches at 8 bases. Trimming removed 5 bases from V and 1 base from J; junction bases left unmatched: 6. The germline V gene has CDR1 SNHLY and CDR2 FYNNEI. The CDR3 is made up of 15 amino acids. The CDR3 bases are TGTGCCAGCAGTCTGAGGGACAGGAGGAACACTGAAGCTTTCTTT. Amino acids: CASSLRDRRNTEAFF.

Points on this clonotype: Mismatch with germline at one junction end may stem from a read error. The V call is TRBV15, the J call TRBJ1-4, with D unclear. This CDR3 region has 15 residues. The germline V gene encodes CDR1 LNHNV and CDR2 YYDKDF (reference sequence). The CDR3 reads CATSRELEHNETLFF. The DNA for the CDR3 is TGTGCCACCAGCAGAGAGTTGGAGCATAATGAAACACTGTTTTTT. The whole variable domain, filled in from reference TRBV15 and TRBJ1-4, reads DAMVIQNPRYQVTQFGKPVTLSCSQTLNHNVMYWYQQKSSQAPKLLFHYYDKDFNNEADTPDNFQSRRPNTSFCFLDIRSPGLGDTAMYLCATSRELEHNETLFFGSGTQLSVL.

In regard to this clonotype: The junction differs from germline at one of its ends, possibly a read error. The chain couples TRBV9 to TRBJ2-7; 8 bases fit TRBD1. This CDR3 comprises 14 residues. Looked up from germline, CDR1 is SGDLS and CDR2 is YYNGEE. The CDR3 region has the DNA TGTGCCAGCAGTGTGCAACCGGGACAGGCCCACGAGCACTTC. It specifies CASSVQPGQAHEHF.

In this sample, this clonotype turned up once. CDR3 bases: TGTGCCAGCAGCTTAGGCAGAGCAGAGGAGCAGTACGTC. This translates into CASSLGRAEEQYV. The J gene is TRBJ2-7, the V gene TRBV7-2; D is unclear. The CDR3 sequence is 13 residues long. Trimming took off 1 base at V and 7 bases at J, with 11 bases between the two ends. CDR1 is SGHTA and CDR2 is FQGNSA in the germline V gene.

The chain employs TRBV9 and TRBJ1-3; D might be TRBD1 (6 bases). Trimming removed 5 bases from V and 13 bases from J, with 25 bases in between. Germline loops: CDR1 SGDLS, CDR2 YYNGEE. The CDR3 runs to 15 residues. The CDR3 sequence is CASSLEMGAGGSIYF. Written as DNA, the CDR3 is TGTGCCAGCAGTTTGGAGATGGGGGCAGGAGGCAGTATATATTTT.

The chain employs TRBV6-2 or TRBV6-3 and TRBJ2-1; 8 positions match TRBD1. CDR3 length equals 19 residues. Germline CDR1 and CDR2: MNHEY and SVGEGT. J lost 0 bases, V lost 2 bases, and 12 bases had no gene match. The DNA for the CDR3 is TGTGCCAGCAGTTACACGTACGACAGGGGTGCTTACTCCTACAATGAGCAGTTCTTC. Its translation: CASSYTYDRGAYSYNEQFF.

V and J are TRBV7-8 and TRBJ1-1; tentative D call: TRBD1 (5 bases). Germline V gives CDR1 SGHVS, CDR2 FQNEAQ. The CDR3 is 14 amino acids. Trimming removed 1 base from V and 1 base from J, with 7 bases in between. CDR3 bases: TGTGCCAGCAGCTTAGTTGGGGGGAACACTGAAGCTTTCTTT. Its protein is CASSLVGGNTEAFF.

CDR3 in DNA: TGTGCCAGCAAATATAGTGCCAGCAGACAGTTCTATGGCTACACCTTC. This codes for CASKYSASRQFYGYTF. The rearrangement uses TRBV2 and TRBJ1-2, with a weak D call TRBD1 (5 bases). With 7 bases removed from V and 4 bases from J, the gap between germline ends came to 22 bases. Germline loops: CDR1 SNHLY, CDR2 FYNNEI. CDR3 length: 16 residues.

Note on this clonotype: The conserved phenylalanine or tryptophan normally closing the CDR3 is absent here, so this likely arose from a read error. The limits of the CDR3 on the DNA are not certain, so only TCRdb's listed CDR3 is given. The rearrangement joins TRBV7-6 to TRBJ2-3; the table assigns TRBD1, which was not confirmed against the DNA. Germline V gene lookup returns CDR1 SGHVS and CDR2 FNYEAQ. The CDR3 numbers 13 amino acids, ends counted. The CDR3 is CASSLGSLAGARQ.